This T cell receptor (beta chain) was sequenced for a study of regulatory T cells in long-lasting Graves disease. Regarding time point: newly diagnosed GD, antithyroid drugs for less than 3 months. RNA from PBMCs was the source of the TCR library. The CDR3 runs 13 residues. CDR1 and CDR2 (germline): SQVTM, ANQGSEA. The V and J ends lost 6 bases and 3 bases respectively, with 13 bases between them. In building TCR beta libraries, iRepertoire HTBI primers were used together with Arm-PCR of CDR3 regions. TCRdb re-analysed the multiplex PCR reads in MiXCR, keeping a single row per CDR3 protein. The sample lists 450,000 to 600,000 distinct CDR3 sequences; 15% to 20% were seen once. The same sample was also studied in work on T cells in Graves' hyperthyroidism and ophthalmopathy.

The J gene is TRBJ2-3, the V gene TRBV29-1; D is uncertain. Sequences were derived from peripheral blood mononuclear cells (PBMCs), sampled at new diagnosis, from a patient treated with antithyroid drugs. This TCR was recovered from a man aged 35-49 years with Graves disease. The CDR3 nucleotides read TGCAGCGTCTTAGGTAGAGTGACAGATACGCAGTATTTT. The encoded protein is CSVLGRVTDTQYF.